This T cell receptor beta chain stems from a study of cytomegalovirus exposure and HLA in healthy donors. Broader study findings: In a later analysis, V- and J-gene trimming of beta chains associated with a DCLRE1C missense variant, replicated independently. Accurate HLA-A and HLA-B prediction from TCR beta sequences was reported for most subjects. In an earlier analysis, most TCR beta V segments were productive about 87% or about 30% of the time.

Regarding this clone: The antigen remains unidentified.

The PCR had 60 Vbeta and 13 Jbeta primers. TCRdb keeps only in-frame clones here, not all; method: immunoSEQ multiplex PCR. The repertoire includes 250,000 to 350,000 clones, approximately 90% of them detected once, and around 4.2% sits in the top ten. Germline loops: CDR1 SNHLY, CDR2 FYNNEI. This CDR3 spans 15 amino acids. Trimming at V came to 4 bases and at J to 8 bases, leaving 10 bases not matched to a gene. This TCR derives from a man aged 35-49 years in good health and CMV-seropositive. The sequenced material came from PBMCs. The V call is TRBV2, the J call TRBJ2-1; 8 positions match TRBD2. The CDR3 loop is CASSVLSSGGDEQFF. DNA of the CDR3: TGTGCCAGCAGTGTTTTGTCGTCCGGGGGGGATGAGCAGTTCTTC.